This TCR beta chain is from a study of T cells in Graves' hyperthyroidism and ophthalmopathy. Template material for amplifying TCR beta CDR3 regions consisted of RNA transcripts. With the HTBI primer set, the TCR CDR3 went through a first round of RT-PCR. TCRdb processed the multiplex PCR reads anew with MiXCR; each CDR3 protein has one entry. The data contain roughly 100,000 distinct CDR3 sequences, 47% of them seen just once; the ten biggest clones take up approximately 25%. Germline CDR1 and CDR2: MGHDK and SYGVNS. The CDR3 runs to 13 residues. The hyperthyroidism was newly diagnosed and had lasted under 2 months; the patients were aged 18 to 65.

The receptor's source is a man between 35 and 55 years old with Graves' hyperthyroidism. The source material was blood. The chain links TRBV25-1 to TRBJ2-1; 13 bases are a match to TRBD2. The DNA for the CDR3 is TGTGCTAGAACTAGCGGGAGGGGCAATGAGCAGTTCTTC. It specifies CARTSGRGNEQFF.